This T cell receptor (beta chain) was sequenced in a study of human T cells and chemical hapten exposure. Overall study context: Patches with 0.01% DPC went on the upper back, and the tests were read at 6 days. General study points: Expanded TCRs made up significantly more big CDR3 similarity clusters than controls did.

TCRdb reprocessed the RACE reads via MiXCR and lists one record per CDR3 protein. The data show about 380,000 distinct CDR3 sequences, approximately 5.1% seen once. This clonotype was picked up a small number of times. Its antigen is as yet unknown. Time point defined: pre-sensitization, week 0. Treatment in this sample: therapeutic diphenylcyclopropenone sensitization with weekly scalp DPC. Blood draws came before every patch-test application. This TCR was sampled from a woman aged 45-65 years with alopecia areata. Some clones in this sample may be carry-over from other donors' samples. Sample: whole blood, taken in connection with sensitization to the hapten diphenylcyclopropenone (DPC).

DNA of the CDR3: TGCAGTGTTCCCCAAGGGGTGACTGAAGCTTTCTTT. This encodes CSVPQGVTEAFF. The V gene is TRBV20-1, the J gene TRBJ1-1; D might be TRBD1 (5 bases). Trimming took 7 bases from V and 5 from J, leaving 14 bases between them. Germline V gene data show CDR1 as DFQATT and CDR2 as SNEGSKA (reference sequence). This CDR3 spans 12 amino acids.